Detailed here is one T cell receptor (beta chain). The antigen remains undetermined. This CDR3 spans 15 amino acids. Germline CDR1 reads MNHNS; CDR2 reads SASEGT. V lost 8 bases, J lost 2 bases, and 10 bases stayed unmatched. PCR primers comprised 60 Vbeta and 13 Jbeta primers. TCRdb's table, derived via immunoSEQ multiplex PCR, lists solely in-frame clones and lacks some. The sample has 82,000 or so clones, roughly 74% seen once; the top ten hold over 5%. The sample originates from a study of cytomegalovirus exposure and HLA in healthy donors. Findings and limits, study-wide: Some public TCRs appeared in many individuals, while most sequences were rare. Later on, an analysis tied around 17,000 TCR beta sequences to HLA alleles at 0.05 false discovery rate.

The chain uses TRBV6-1 and TRBJ2-3; 7 bases align to TRBD1. This TCR was recovered from a woman aged 45-60 years in good health and CMV-seropositive. Source material: PBMCs. CDR3 in DNA: TGTGCCAGCCTAACGTGGGACAGATTCACAGATACGCAGTATTTT. Translation gives CASLTWDRFTDTQYF.